The sequence of this T cell receptor (beta chain) was determined in a study of blood T cell repertoires in COVID-19. The assay was immunoSEQ multiplex PCR, and TCRdb's table has in-frame clones only and misses some. This table has 130,000 or so clones, about nine tenths appearing once. The CDR3 has 13 amino acids. Germline V gene data show CDR1 as MDHEN and CDR2 as SYDVKM. Between the trimmed V and J ends, which lost 2 bases and 4 bases, there was a span of 8 bases. The sequenced sample was peripheral blood. The V gene is TRBV28, the J gene TRBJ1-2; D perhaps matches TRBD1 (5 bases). This receptor was identified in a human donor with COVID-19, enrolled during active disease. The donor label of this sample is uncertain. CDR3 sequence (DNA): TGTGCCAGCAGTTTAGGGCAGGGCTATGGCTACACCTTC. Encoded protein: CASSLGQGYGYTF.